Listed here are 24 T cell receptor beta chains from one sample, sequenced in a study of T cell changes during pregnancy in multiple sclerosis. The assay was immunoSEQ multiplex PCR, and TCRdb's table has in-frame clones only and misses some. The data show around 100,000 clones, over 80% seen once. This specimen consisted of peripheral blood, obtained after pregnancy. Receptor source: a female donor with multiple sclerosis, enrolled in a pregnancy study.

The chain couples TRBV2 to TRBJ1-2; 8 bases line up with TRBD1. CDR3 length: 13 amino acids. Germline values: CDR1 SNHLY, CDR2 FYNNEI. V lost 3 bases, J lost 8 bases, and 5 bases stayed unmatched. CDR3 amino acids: CASSEDRAWGYTF. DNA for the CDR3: TGTGCCAGCAGTGAGGACAGGGCCTGGGGCTACACCTTC.

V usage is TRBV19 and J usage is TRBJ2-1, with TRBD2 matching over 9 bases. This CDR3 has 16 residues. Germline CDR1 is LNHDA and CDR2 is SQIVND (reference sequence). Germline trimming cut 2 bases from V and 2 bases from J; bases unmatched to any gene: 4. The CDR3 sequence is CASSITAGGTYNEQFF. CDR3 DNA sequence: TGTGCCAGTAGTATAACAGCGGGAGGAACCTACAATGAGCAGTTCTTC.

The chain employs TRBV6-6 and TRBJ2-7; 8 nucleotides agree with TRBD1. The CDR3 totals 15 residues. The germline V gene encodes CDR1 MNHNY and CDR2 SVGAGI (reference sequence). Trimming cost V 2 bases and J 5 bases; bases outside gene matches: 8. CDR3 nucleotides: TGTGCCAGCAGTTACCTGGACAGGGATAACGACGAGCAGTACTTC. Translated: CASSYLDRDNDEQYF.

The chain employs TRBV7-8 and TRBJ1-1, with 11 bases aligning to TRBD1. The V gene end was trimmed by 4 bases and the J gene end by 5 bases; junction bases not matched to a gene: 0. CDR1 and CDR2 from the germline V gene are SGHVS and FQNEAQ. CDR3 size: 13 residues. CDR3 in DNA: TGTGCCAGCAGCTGGGACAGGGGGACTGAAGCTTTCTTT. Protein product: CASSWDRGTEAFF.

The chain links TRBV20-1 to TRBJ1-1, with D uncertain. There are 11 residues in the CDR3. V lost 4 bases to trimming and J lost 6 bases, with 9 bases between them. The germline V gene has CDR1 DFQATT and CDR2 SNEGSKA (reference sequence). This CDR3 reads CSATEEPEAFF. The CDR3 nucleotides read TGCAGTGCTACCGAGGAACCTGAAGCTTTCTTT.

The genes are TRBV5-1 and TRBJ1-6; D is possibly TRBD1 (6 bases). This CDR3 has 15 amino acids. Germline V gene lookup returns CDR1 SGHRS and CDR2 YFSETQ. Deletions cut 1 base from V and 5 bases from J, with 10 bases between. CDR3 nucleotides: TGCGCCAGCAGCTTGAGGGCAGGGGATAATTCACCCCTCCACTTT. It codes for CASSLRAGDNSPLHF.

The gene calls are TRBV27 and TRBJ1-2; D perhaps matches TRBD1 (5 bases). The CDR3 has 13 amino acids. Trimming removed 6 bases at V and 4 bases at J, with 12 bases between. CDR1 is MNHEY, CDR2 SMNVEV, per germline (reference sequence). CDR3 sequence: CASRAGGGYGYTF. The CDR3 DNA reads TGTGCCAGCAGAGCCGGGGGAGGCTATGGCTACACCTTC.

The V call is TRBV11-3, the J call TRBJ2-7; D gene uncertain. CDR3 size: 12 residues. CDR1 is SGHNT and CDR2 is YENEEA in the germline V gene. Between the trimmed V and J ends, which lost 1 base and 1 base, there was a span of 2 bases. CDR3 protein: CASSLASYEQYF. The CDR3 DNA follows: TGTGCCAGCAGCTTAGCTTCCTACGAGCAGTACTTC. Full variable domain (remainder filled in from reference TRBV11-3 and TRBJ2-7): EAGVVQSPRYKIIEKKQPVAFWCNPISGHNTLYWYLQNLGQGPELLIRYENEEAVDDSQLPKDRFSAERLKGVDSTLKIQPAELGDSAVYLCASSLASYEQYFGPGTRLTVT.

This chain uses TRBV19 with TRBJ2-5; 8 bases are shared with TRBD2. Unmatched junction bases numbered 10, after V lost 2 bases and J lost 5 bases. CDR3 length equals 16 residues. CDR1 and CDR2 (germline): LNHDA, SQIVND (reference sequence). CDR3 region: CASSIFTGGPRETQYF. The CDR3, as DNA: TGTGCCAGTAGTATATTTACGGGAGGGCCTAGGGAGACCCAGTACTTC.

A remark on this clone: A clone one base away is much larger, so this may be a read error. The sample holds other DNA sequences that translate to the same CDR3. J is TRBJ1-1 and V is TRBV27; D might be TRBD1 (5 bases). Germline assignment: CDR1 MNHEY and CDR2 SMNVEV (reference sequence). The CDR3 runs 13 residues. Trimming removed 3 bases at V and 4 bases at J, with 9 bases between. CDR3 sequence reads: CASSLGRATEAFF. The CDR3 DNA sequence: TGTGCCAGCAGTTTGGGCAGGGCCACTGAAGCTTTCTTT.

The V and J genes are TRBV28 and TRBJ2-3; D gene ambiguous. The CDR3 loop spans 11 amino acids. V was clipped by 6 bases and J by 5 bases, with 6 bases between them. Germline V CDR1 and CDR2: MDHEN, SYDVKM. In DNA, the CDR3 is TGTGCCAGCAGCCCCCTAGATACGCAGTATTTT. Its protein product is CASSPLDTQYF.

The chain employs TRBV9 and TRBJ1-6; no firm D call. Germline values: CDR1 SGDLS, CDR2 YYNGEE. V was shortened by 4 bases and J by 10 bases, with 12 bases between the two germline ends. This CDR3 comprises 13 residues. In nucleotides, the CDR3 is TGTGCCAGCAGCAATGAGGGAGGCTCACCCCTCCACTTT. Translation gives CASSNEGGSPLHF.

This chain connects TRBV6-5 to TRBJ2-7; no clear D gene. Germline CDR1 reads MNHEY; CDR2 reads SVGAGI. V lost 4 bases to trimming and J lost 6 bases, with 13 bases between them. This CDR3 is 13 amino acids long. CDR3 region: CASSSGLTVEQYF. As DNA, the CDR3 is TGTGCCAGCAGTTCCGGTCTGACTGTCGAGCAGTACTTC.

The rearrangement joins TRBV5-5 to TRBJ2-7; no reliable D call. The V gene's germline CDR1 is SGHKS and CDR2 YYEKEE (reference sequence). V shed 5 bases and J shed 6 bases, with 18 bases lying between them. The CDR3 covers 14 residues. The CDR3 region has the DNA TGTGCCAGCAGTCAGGCCCCCCGCGAGATCGAGCAGTACTTC. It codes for CASSQAPREIEQYF.

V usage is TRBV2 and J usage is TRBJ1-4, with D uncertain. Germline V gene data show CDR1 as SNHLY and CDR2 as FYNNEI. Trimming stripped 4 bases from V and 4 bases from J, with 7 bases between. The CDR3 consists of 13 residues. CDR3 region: CASSGDYNEKLFF. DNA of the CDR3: TGTGCCAGCAGTGGAGATTATAATGAAAAACTGTTTTTT.

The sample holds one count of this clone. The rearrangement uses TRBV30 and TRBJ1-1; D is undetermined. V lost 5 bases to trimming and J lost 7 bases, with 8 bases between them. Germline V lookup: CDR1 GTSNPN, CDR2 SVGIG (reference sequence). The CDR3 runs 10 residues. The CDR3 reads CAWLEVEAFF. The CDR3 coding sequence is TGTGCCTGGCTCGAGGTTGAAGCTTTCTTT.

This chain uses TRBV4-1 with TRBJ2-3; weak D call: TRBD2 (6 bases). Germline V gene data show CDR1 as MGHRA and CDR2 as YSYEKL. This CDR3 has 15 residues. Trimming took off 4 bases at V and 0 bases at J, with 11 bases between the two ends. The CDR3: CASSPWEASTDTQYF. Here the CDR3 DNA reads TGCGCCAGCAGCCCCTGGGAGGCTAGCACAGATACGCAGTATTTT.

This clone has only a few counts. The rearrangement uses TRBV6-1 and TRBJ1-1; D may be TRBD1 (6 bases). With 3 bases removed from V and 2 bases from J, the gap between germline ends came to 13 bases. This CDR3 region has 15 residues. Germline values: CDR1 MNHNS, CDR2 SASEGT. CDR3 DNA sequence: TGTGCCAGCAGTGACCCCCGGACAGCCAACACTGAAGCTTTCTTT. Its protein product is CASSDPRTANTEAFF.

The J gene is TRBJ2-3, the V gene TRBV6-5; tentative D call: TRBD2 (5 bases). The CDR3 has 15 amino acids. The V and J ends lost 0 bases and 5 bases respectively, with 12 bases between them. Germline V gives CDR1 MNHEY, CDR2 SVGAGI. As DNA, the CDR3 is TGTGCCAGCAGTTACTCGAGAGGGTTCGGAGATACGCAGTATTTT. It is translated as CASSYSRGFGDTQYF.

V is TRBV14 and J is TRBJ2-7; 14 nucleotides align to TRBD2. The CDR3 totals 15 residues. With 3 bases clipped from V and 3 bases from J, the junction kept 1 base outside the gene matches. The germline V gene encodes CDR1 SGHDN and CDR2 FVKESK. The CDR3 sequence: CASSQGTSGSYEQYF. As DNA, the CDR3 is TGTGCCAGCAGCCAGGGGACTAGCGGGAGCTACGAGCAGTACTTC.

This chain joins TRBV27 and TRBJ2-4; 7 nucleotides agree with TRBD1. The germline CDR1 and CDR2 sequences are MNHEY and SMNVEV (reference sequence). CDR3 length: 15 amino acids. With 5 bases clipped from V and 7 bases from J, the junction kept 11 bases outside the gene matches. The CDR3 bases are TGTGCCAGCAGTAACTACCCGACAGGGTTGAACATTCAGTACTTC. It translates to CASSNYPTGLNIQYF.

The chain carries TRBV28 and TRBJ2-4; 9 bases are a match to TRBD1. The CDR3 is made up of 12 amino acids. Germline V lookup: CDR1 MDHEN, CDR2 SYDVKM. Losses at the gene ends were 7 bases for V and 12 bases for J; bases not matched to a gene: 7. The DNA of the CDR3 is TGTGCCAGCACCCGGGACAGGGCTAATCAGTACTTC. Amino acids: CASTRDRANQYF.

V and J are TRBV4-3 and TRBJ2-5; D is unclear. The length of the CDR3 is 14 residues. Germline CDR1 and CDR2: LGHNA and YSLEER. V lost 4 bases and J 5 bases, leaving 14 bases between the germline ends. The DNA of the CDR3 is TGCGCCAGCAGCCCTACGGGTGGTGTGGAGACCCAGTACTTC. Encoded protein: CASSPTGGVETQYF.

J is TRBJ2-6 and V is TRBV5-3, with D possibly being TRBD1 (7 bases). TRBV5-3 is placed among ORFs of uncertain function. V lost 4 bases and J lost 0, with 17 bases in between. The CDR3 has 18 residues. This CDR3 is CARSRMEGAFSGANVLTF. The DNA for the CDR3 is TGTGCCAGAAGCCGCATGGAGGGGGCGTTCTCTGGGGCCAACGTCCTGACTTTC.